This T cell receptor beta chain was identified during a study of response to subunit inactivated influenza vaccine. Study results and caveats: Researchers suggested that each seasonal influenza vaccination recruits few new T cells.

MiXCR, applied by TCRdb to the RT-PCR reads, yields one record per CDR3 protein. The data show almost 600,000 distinct CDR3 sequences, 12% to 15% seen once. CDR1 SQVTM and CDR2 ANQGSEA come from the germline V gene. Trimming left V 5 bases short and J 6 bases short, with 11 bases between. CDR3 length: 11 amino acids. A note on this clonotype: As yet, its antigen is unknown.

Material: PBMCs from blood, obtained approximately 13 days after vaccination. The genes are TRBV29-1 and TRBJ2-7, with no clear D. The receptor was derived from a man over 45 who received an inactivated influenza vaccine. As DNA, the CDR3 is TGCAGCGTTTGCGTCAGCGCCGAGCAGTACTTC. It specifies CSVCVSAEQYF.